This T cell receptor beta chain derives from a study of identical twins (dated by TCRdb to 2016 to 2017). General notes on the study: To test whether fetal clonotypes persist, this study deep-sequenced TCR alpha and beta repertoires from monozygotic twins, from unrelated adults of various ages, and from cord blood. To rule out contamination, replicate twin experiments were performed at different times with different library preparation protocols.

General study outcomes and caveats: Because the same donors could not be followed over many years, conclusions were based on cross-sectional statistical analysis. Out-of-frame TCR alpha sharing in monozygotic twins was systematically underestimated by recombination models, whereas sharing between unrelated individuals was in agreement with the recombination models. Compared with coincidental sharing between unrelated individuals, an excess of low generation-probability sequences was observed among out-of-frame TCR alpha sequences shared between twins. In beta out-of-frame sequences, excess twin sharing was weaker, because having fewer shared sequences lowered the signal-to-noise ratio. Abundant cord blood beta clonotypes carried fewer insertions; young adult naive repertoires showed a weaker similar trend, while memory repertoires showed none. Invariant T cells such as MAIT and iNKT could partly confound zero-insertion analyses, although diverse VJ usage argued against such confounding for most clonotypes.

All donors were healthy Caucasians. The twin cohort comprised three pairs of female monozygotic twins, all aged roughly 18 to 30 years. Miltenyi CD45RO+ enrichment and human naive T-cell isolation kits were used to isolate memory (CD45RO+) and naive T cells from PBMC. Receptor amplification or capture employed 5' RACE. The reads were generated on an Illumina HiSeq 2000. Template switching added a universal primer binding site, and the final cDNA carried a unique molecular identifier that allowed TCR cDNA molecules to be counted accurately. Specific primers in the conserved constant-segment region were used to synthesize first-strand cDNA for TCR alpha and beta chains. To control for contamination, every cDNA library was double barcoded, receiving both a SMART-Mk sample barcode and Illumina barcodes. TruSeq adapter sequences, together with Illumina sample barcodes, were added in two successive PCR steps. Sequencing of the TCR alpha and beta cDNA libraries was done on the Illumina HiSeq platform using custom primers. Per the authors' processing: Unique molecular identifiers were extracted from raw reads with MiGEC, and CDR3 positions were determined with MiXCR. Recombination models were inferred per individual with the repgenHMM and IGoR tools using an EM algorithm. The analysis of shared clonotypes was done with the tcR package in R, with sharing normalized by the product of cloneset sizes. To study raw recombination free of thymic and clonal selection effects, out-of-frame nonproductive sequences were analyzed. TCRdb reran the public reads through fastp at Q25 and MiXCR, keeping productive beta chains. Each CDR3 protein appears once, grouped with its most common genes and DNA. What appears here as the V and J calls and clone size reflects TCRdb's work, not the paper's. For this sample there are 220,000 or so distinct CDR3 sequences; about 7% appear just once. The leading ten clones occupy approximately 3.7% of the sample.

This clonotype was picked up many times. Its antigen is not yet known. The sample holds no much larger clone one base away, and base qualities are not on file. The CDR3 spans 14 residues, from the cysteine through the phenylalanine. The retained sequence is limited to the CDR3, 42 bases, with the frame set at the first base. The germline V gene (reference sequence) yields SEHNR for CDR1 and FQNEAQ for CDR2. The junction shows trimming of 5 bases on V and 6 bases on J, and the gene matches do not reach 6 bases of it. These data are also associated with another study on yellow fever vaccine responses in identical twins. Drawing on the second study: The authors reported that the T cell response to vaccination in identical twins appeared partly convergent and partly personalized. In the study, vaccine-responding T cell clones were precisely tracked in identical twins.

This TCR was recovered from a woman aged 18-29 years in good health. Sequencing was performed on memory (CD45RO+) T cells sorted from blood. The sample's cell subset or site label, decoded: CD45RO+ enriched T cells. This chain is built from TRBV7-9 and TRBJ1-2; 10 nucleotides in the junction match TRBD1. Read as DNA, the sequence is TGTGCCAGCAGCCCCCACGGACAGGGGGATGGCTACACCTTC. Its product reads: CASSPHGQGDGYTF.